This TCR beta chain was sequenced during a study of CD4 T cells in relation to SARS-CoV-2 and coronaviruses. Study in general: After less than 11 days of antigen culture, PBMC TCR beta CDR3s were sequenced. The HLA restriction of the shared crossreactive spike epitopes was mapped.

Trimming left V 0 bases short and J 6 bases short, with 12 bases between. Looked up from germline, CDR1 is LGHDT and CDR2 is YNNKEL (reference sequence). CDR3 length: 15 residues. The unexposed donors gave CD4+ T cells in about 2011-2019, prior to COVID-19. Isolation of CD4+ T cells took place after 10 days in culture. Assay used: immunoSEQ multiplex PCR; TCRdb lists only in-frame clones, some missing. Of approximately 19,000 clones detected, roughly 79% appear once; the ten largest clones hold about a sixth. A word on this clone: The target antigen is unknown.

J is TRBJ1-5 and V is TRBV3-1 (or the pseudogene TRBV3-2); D not certain. This receptor was identified in a human donor in good health. Sequenced input: CD4+ T cells from PBMCs, cultured in vitro. CDR3 DNA sequence: TGTGCCAGCAGCCAAGATCTCCAGGCCGTTCAGCCCCAGCATTTT. Translating it yields CASSQDLQAVQPQHF.